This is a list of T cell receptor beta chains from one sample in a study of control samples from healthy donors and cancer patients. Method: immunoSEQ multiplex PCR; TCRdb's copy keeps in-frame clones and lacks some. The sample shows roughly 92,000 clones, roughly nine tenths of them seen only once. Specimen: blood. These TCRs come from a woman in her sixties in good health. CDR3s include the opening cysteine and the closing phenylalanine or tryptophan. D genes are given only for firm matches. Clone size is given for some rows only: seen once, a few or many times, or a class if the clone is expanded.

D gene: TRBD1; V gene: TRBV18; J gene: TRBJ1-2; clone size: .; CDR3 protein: CASSPQGARGYTF; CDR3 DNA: TGTGCCAGCTCACCGCAGGGGGCAAGGGGCTACACCTTC
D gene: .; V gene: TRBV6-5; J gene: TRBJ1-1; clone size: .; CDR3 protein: CASSYSRSDTEAFF; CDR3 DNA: TGTGCCAGCAGTTACTCGAGGTCGGACACTGAAGCTTTCTTT
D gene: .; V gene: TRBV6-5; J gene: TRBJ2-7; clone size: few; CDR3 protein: CASTSTRYEQYF; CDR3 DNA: TGTGCCAGCACCTCGACCAGGTACGAGCAGTACTTC
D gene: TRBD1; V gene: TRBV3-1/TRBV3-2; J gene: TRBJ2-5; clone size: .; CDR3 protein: CASSLPGQGKETQYF; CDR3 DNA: TGTGCCAGCAGCCTTCCGGGACAGGGAAAAGAGACCCAGTACTTC
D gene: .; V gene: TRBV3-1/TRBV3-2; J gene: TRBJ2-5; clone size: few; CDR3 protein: CASSQRGGETQYF; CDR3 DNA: TGTGCCAGCAGCCAGCGGGGTGGGGAGACCCAGTACTTC
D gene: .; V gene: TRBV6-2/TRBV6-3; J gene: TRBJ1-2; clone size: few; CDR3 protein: CASSYSTVYGYTF; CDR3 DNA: TGTGCCAGCAGTTACTCGACAGTCTATGGCTACACCTTC
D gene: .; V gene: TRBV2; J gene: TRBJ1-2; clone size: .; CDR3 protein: CASIPIREAGYTF; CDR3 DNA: TGTGCCAGCATTCCTATCAGGGAGGCCGGCTACACCTTC
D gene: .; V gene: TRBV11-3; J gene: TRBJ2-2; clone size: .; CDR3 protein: CASSFRPGGGLTGELFF; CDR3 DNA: TGTGCCAGCAGCTTCCGGCCAGGGGGGGGTCTCACCGGGGAGCTGTTTTTT
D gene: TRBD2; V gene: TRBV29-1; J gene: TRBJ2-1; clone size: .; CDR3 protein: CSASWLAGYSYNEQFF; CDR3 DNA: TGCAGCGCCAGCTGGCTAGCGGGGTACTCCTACAATGAGCAGTTCTTC
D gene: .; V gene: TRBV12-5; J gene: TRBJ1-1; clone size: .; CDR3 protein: CASGQGGSTEAFF; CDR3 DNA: TGTGCTAGTGGTCAAGGGGGGAGCACTGAAGCTTTCTTT
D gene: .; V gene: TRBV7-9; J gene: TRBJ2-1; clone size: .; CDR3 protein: CASSLPPGIAAYNEQFF; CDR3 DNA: TGTGCCAGCAGCTTACCCCCAGGGATAGCGGCCTACAATGAGCAGTTCTTC
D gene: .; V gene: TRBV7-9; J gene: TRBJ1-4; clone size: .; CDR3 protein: CASSLPWVGVETKLFF; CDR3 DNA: TGTGCCAGCAGCCTCCCCTGGGTAGGGGTAGAGACAAAACTGTTTTTT
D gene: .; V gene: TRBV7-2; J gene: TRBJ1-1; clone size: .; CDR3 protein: CASSPRETLNTEAFF; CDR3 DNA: TGTGCCAGCAGCCCTCGGGAGACATTGAACACTGAAGCTTTCTTT
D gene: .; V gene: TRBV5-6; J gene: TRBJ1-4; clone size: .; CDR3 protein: CASSLVGSSEKLFF; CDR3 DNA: TGTGCCAGCAGCTTGGTAGGGTCTAGCGAAAAACTGTTTTTT
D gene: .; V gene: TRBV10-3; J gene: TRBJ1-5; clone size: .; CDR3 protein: CAISESIFRQNSNQPQHF; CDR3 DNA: TGTGCCATCAGTGAGTCGATTTTCCGTCAGAATAGCAATCAGCCCCAGCATTTT
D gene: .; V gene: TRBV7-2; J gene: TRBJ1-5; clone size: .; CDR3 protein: CASSFQTDQPQHF; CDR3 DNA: TGTGCCAGCAGCTTCCAGACAGATCAGCCCCAGCATTTT
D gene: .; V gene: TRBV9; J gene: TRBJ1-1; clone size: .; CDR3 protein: CASSPSIIRTTEAFF; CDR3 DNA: TGTGCCAGCAGCCCCTCCATAATCCGGACCACTGAAGCTTTCTTT
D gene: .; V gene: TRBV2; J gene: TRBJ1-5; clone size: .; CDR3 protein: CASSRDVGNQPQHF; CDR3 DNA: TGTGCCAGCAGCCGGGACGTGGGCAATCAGCCCCAGCATTTT
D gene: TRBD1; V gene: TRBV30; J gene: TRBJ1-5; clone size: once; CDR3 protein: CAWSAGQGRQPQHF; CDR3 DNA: TGTGCCTGGAGCGCGGGACAGGGTCGTCAGCCCCAGCATTTT
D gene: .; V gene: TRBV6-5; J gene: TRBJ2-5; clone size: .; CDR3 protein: CASTRDSQETQYF; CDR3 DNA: TGTGCCAGCACCCGGGACTCGCAAGAGACCCAGTACTTC
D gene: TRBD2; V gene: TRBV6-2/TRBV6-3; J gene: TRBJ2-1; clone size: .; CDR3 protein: CASSYPGLAGSLSYNEQFF; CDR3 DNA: TGTGCCAGCAGTTATCCGGGACTAGCGGGATCCCTATCCTACAATGAGCAGTTCTTC
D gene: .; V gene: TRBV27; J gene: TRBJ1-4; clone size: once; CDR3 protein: CASSLSRGAGEKLFF; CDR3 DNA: TGTGCCAGCAGTTTATCGCGGGGGGCGGGAGAAAAACTGTTTTTT
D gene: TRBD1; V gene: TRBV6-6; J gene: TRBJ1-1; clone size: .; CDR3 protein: CASSGSGGVTEAFF; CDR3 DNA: TGTGCCAGCAGTGGATCAGGGGGGGTTACTGAAGCTTTCTTT
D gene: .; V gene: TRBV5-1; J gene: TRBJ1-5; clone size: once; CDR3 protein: CASSLGGVLDQPQHF; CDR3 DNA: TGCGCCAGCAGCTTGGGGGGGGTGCTGGATCAGCCCCAGCATTTT
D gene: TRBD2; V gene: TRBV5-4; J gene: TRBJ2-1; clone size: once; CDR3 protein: CASSLGGTSGRNEQFF; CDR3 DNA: TGTGCCAGCAGCTTGGGAGGGACTAGCGGGAGAAATGAGCAGTTCTTC
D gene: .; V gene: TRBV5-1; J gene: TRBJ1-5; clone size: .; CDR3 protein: CASSLDDRGLGPQHF; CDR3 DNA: TGCGCCAGCAGCTTGGATGATAGGGGGTTAGGGCCCCAGCATTTT
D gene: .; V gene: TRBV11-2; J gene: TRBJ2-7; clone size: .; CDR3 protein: CASSFAVPYEQYF; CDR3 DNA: TGTGCCAGCAGCTTTGCAGTTCCCTACGAGCAGTACTTC
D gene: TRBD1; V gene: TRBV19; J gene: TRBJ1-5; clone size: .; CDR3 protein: CASSPGQGHQPQHF; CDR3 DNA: TGTGCCAGCTCGCCGGGACAGGGGCATCAGCCCCAGCATTTT
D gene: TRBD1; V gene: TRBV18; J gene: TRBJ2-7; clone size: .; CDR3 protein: CASSPTGTGDHEQYF; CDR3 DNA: TGTGCCAGCTCACCTACCGGGACAGGGGACCACGAGCAGTACTTC
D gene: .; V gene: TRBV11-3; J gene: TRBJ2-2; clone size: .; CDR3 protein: CASSLVFSSGNTGELFF; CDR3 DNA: TGTGCCAGCAGCTTAGTCTTTAGCTCTGGGAACACCGGGGAGCTGTTTTTT
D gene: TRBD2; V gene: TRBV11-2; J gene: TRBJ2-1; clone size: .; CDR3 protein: CASRGLGAPAGVAYNEQFF; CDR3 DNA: TGTGCCAGCAGGGGACTTGGGGCCCCCGCGGGAGTAGCCTACAATGAGCAGTTCTTC
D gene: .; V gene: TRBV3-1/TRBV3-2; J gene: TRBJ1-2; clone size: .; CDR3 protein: CASSQALTQANYGYTF; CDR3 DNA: TGTGCCAGCAGCCAAGCCTTGACTCAAGCTAACTATGGCTACACCTTC
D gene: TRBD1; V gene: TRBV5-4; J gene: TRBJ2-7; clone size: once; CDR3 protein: CASSPMGTGIEQYF; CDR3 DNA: TGTGCCAGCAGCCCGATGGGGACAGGGATCGAGCAGTACTTC
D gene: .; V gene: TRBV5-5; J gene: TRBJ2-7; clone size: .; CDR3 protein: CASSGQPSYEQYF; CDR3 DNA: TGTGCCAGCAGCGGACAGCCCTCCTACGAGCAGTACTTC
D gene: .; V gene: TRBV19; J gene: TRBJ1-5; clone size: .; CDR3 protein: CASRGQHNQPQHF; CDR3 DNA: TGTGCCAGTAGGGGTCAGCACAATCAGCCCCAGCATTTT
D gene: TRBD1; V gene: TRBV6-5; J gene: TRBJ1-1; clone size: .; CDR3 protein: CASSYFRGYTEAFF; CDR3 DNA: TGTGCCAGCAGTTACTTCAGGGGGTACACTGAAGCTTTCTTT
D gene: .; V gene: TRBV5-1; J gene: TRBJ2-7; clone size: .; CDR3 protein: CASRLERGSYEQYF; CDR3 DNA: TGCGCCAGCAGGCTCGAAAGGGGCTCCTACGAGCAGTACTTC
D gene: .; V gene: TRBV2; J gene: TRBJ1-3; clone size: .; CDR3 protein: CASRGPNSGNTIYF; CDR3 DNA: TGTGCCAGCAGGGGACCGAACTCTGGAAACACCATATATTTT
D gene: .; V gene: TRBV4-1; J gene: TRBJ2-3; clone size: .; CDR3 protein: CASSEGKWTDTQYF; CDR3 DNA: TGCGCCAGCAGCGAGGGAAAATGGACAGATACGCAGTATTTT
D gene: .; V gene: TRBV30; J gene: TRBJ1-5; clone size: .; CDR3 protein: CAWSKGRNQPQHF; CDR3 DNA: TGTGCCTGGAGTAAAGGACGGAATCAGCCCCAGCATTTT
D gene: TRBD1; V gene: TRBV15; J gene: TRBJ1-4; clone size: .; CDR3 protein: CATSRDQGANEKLFF; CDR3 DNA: TGTGCCACCAGCAGAGATCAGGGGGCTAATGAAAAACTGTTTTTT
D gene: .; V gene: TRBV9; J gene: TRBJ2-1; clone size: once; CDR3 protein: CASSVDASSYNEQFF; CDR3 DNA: TGTGCCAGCAGCGTAGACGCTTCCTCCTACAATGAGCAGTTCTTC
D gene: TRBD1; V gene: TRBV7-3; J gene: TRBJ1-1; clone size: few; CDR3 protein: CASSPGGAVGGAEAFF; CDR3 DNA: TGTGCCAGCAGCCCAGGGGGAGCCGTCGGAGGCGCTGAAGCTTTCTTT
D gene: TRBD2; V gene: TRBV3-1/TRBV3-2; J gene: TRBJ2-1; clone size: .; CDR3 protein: CASSQRGGYNEQFF; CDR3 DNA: TGTGCCAGCAGCCAGCGGGGGGGCTACAATGAGCAGTTCTTC
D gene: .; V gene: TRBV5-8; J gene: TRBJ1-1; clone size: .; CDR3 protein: CASSGPGLPNTEAFF; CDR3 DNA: TGTGCCAGCAGCGGTCCGGGACTGCCGAACACTGAAGCTTTCTTT
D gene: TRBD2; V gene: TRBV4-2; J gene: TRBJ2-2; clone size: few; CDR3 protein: CASSQAILAVGANTGELFF; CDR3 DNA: TGTGCCAGCAGCCAAGCGATTCTAGCGGTGGGGGCGAACACCGGGGAGCTGTTTTTT
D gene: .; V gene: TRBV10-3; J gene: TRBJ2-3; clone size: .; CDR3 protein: CAISAGTLRTDTQYF; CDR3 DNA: TGTGCCATCAGTGCCGGGACCCTCCGAACGGATACGCAGTATTTT
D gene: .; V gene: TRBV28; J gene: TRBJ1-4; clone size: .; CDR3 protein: CASSDSSSNEKLFF; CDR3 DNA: TGTGCCAGCAGCGACAGCAGTTCTAATGAAAAACTGTTTTTT
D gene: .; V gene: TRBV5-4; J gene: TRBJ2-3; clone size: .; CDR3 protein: CASKGGLTDTQYF; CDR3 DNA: TGTGCCAGCAAGGGGGGCCTCACAGATACGCAGTATTTT
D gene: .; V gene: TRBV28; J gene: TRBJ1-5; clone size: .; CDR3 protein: CASSWGVGFQPQHF; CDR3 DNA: TGTGCCAGCAGTTGGGGCGTGGGGTTTCAGCCCCAGCATTTT
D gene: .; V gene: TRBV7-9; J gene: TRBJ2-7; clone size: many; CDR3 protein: CASSPSYEQYF; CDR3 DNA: TGTGCCAGCAGCCCCTCCTACGAGCAGTACTTC
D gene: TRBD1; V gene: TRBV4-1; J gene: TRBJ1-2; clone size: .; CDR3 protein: CASSQEFYTDRNYGYTF; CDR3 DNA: TGCGCCAGCAGCCAAGAATTTTACACGGACAGGAACTATGGCTACACCTTC
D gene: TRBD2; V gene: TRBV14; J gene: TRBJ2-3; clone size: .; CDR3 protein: CASSPRLAGFTDTQYF; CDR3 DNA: TGTGCCAGCAGCCCTCGACTAGCGGGATTCACAGATACGCAGTATTTT